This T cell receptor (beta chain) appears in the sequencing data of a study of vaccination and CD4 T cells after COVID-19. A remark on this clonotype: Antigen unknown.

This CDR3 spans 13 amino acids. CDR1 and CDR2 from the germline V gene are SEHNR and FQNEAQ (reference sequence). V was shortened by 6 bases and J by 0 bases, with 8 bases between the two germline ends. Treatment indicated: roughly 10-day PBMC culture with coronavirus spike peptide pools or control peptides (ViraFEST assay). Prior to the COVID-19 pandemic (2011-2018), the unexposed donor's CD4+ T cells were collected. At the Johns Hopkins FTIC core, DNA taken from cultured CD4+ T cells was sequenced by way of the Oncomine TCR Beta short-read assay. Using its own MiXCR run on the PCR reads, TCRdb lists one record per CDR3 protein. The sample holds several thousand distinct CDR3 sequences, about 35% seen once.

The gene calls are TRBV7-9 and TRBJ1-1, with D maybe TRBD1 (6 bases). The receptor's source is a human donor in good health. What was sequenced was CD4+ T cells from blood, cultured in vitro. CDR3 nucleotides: TGTGCCAGCAGGGACAGTTTGAACACTGAAGCTTTCTTT. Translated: CASRDSLNTEAFF.